This T cell receptor beta chain comes out of a study of blood T cell repertoires in COVID-19. Study information: Samples representing acute and convalescent COVID-19 were sourced from the United States, Italy and Spain.

From germline, CDR1 is SGHDT and CDR2 YYEEEE. Trimming left V 2 bases short and J 1 base short, with 9 bases between. CDR3 length: 14 amino acids. Data came from immunoSEQ multiplex PCR; TCRdb stores just in-frame clones and leaves some out. Found here are tens of thousands of clones, roughly 80% of them singletons; the top ten hold 16%. Material: peripheral blood. The sequence was obtained from a woman of 80 years or more with active or convalescent COVID-19. This chain uses TRBV5-6 with TRBJ1-1; no firm D call. The CDR3 DNA sequence: TGTGCCAGCAGCTTTGGCTTTCAGAACACTGAAGCTTTCTTT. Protein: CASSFGFQNTEAFF.